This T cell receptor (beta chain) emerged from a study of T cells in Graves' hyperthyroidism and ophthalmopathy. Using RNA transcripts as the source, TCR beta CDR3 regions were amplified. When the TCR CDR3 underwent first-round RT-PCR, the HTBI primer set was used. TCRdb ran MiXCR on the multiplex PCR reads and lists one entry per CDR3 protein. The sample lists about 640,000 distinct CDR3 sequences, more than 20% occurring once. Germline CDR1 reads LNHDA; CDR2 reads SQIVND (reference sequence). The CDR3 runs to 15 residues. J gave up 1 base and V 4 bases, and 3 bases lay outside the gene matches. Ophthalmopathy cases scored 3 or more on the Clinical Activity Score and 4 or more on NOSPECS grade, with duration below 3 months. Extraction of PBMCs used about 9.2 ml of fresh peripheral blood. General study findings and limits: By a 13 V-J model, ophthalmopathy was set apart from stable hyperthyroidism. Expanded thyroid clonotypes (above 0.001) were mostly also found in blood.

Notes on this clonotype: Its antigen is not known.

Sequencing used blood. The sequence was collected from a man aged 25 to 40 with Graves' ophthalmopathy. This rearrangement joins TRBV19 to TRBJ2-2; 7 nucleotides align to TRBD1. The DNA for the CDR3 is TGTGCCAGTAGTAACAGGACAGGGAACACCGGGGAGCTGTTTTTT. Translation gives CASSNRTGNTGELFF.